The 20 T cell receptor beta chains in this list originate from one sample, sequenced in a study of beta chain features in type 1 diabetes (dated by TCRdb to 2017 to 2018). The protocol used for the library was the immunoSEQ multiplex PCR assay. The entire isolated RNA was reverse transcribed using the High Capacity cDNA Reverse Transcription Kit, and thus expressed TCRB transcripts were sequenced. Held by TCRdb, this immuneACCESS table contains in-frame sequences only and omits some clones. Under half of the omission traces to an unresolved V gene where checked; the cause of the rest is unknown. Here the sample has about 260,000 clones; around 24% occur a single time. 0.012% of the sample rests with the top ten. The paper as a whole reports these results and caveats: A moderate but significant shortening of TCRB CDR3 length was observed in type 1 diabetes patients in all four CD4+ subsets.

Their target antigens are unknown. Sequencing used naive CD4+ T cells from blood. The sample's cell subset or site, from its label and the paper: true naive CD4+ T cells. These receptors all stem from a woman younger than 45 with type 1 diabetes.

In this sample, this clone turned up a few times. CDR3 sequence (DNA): TGTGCCTGGAGTTATAACGGGAACACTGAAGCTTTCTTT. Protein: CAWSYNGNTEAFF. The gene calls are TRBV30 and TRBJ1-1; D is unclear. The CDR3 has 13 residues. With 2 bases removed from V and 1 base from J, the gap between germline ends came to 8 bases. Germline V CDR1 and CDR2: GTSNPN, SVGIG (reference sequence).

This clone was seen more than once but under ten times. The chain has TRBV7-9 and TRBJ1-1, with D unclear. Trimming cost V 5 bases and J 1 base, with 11 bases left between them. CDR3 size: 14 residues. Per germline, CDR1 SEHNR and CDR2 FQNEAQ (reference sequence). DNA of the CDR3: TGTGCCAGCAGCCTGCCCCGGGGGAACACTGAAGCTTTCTTT. Translated, it gives CASSLPRGNTEAFF.

This clone was found a few times. The chain couples TRBV10-3 to TRBJ2-5, with 8 positions matching TRBD1. The CDR3 spans 13 residues. J lost 3 bases, V lost 8 bases, and 5 bases had no gene match. CDR1 and CDR2 from the germline V gene are ENHRY and SYGVKD. This CDR3 reads CAIGTGQEETQYF. The CDR3 region has the DNA TGTGCCATCGGAACGGGACAGGAAGAGACCCAGTACTTC.

This clone was observed a few times. The chain employs TRBV14 and TRBJ1-2; no firm D call. CDR1 and CDR2 from the germline V gene are SGHDN and FVKESK. Trimming left V 1 base short and J 3 bases short, with 6 bases between. The CDR3 has 13 residues. DNA for the CDR3: TGTGCCAGCAGCCAAGGCGGGTACTATGGCTACACCTTC. Its protein is CASSQGGYYGYTF.

V and J are TRBV9 and TRBJ1-1; 8 positions agree with TRBD1. The V segment lost 0 bases and the J segment 4 bases; nucleotides outside the gene matches: 8. The V gene's germline CDR1 is SGDLS and CDR2 YYNGEE. The CDR3 is 16 amino acids. The chain's CDR3 is CASSVVPVTGVTEAFF. Here the CDR3 DNA reads TGTGCCAGCAGCGTAGTACCGGTGACAGGGGTCACTGAAGCTTTCTTT.

This chain joins TRBV18 and TRBJ1-5; D call uncertain. V lost 2 bases, J lost 4 bases, and 9 bases lay in between. The germline gives CDR1 KGHSH, CDR2 LQKENI. This CDR3 is 14 amino acids long. CDR3 nucleotides: TGTGCCAGCTCACCAGAGCCCGGGAATCAGCCCCAGCATTTT. Residues: CASSPEPGNQPQHF.

This clone was picked up a small number of times. This chain links TRBV7-9 with TRBJ1-1; the D gene is possibly TRBD1 (5 bases). Germline V lookup: CDR1 SEHNR, CDR2 FQNEAQ (reference sequence). The CDR3 runs 14 residues. The V end was cut by 5 bases, the J end by 3 bases, with 13 bases between. The chain's CDR3 is CASSRGTADTEAFF. Here the CDR3 DNA reads TGTGCCAGCAGCCGGGGGACCGCTGACACTGAAGCTTTCTTT.

The V gene is TRBV29-1, the J gene TRBJ1-1; 8 bases agree with TRBD1. Germline CDR1 and CDR2: SQVTM and ANQGSEA. The CDR3 extends over 15 amino acids. The V gene end was trimmed by 8 bases and the J gene end by 3 bases; junction bases not matched to a gene: 14. CDR3 in amino acids: CSISHDETGDTEAFF. The CDR3 DNA follows: TGCAGCATATCACATGACGAGACAGGGGACACTGAAGCTTTCTTT.

V gene TRBV5-6 combines with J gene TRBJ1-5; D is ambiguous. Germline V lookup: CDR1 SGHDT, CDR2 YYEEEE. The CDR3 has 15 residues. The V gene lost 1 base and the J gene lost 4 bases, with 12 bases spanning the gap. The CDR3 sequence: CASSLSGRRNQPQHF. CDR3 coding DNA: TGTGCCAGCAGCTTGAGCGGCAGGAGAAATCAGCCCCAGCATTTT.

The rearrangement uses TRBV4-1 and TRBJ2-1, with D perhaps TRBD1 (6 bases). Between the trimmed V and J ends, which lost 4 bases and 8 bases, there was a span of 12 bases. CDR1 and CDR2 (germline): MGHRA, YSYEKL. CDR3 length equals 13 residues. CDR3 sequence reads: CASSRTGYDEQFF. CDR3 bases: TGCGCCAGCAGCCGAACAGGGTATGATGAGCAGTTCTTC.

This clone was counted a few times. The chain couples TRBV18 to TRBJ1-1, with TRBD1 as a possible D gene (5 bases). This CDR3 region has 15 residues. V was trimmed by 3 bases and J by 1 base, leaving 12 bases between them. Germline V gene data show CDR1 as KGHSH and CDR2 as LQKENI. The CDR3 nucleotides are TGTGCCAGCTCACCCACGGACACACGGAACACTGAAGCTTTCTTT. It codes for CASSPTDTRNTEAFF.

The genes are TRBV15 and TRBJ1-3; perhaps TRBD1 as D (6 bases). V lost 3 bases and J lost 2, with 11 bases in between. Germline-derived CDR1 and CDR2 are LNHNV and YYDKDF (reference sequence). The CDR3 covers 15 residues. CDR3 bases: TGTGCCACCAGCAGCGACAGGTTCCCTGGAAACACCATATATTTT. It encodes CATSSDRFPGNTIYF.

This rearrangement joins TRBV7-2 to TRBJ2-1; weak D call: TRBD2 (6 bases). Germline lookup yields CDR1 SGHTA and CDR2 FQGNSA. V was cut by 2 bases and J by 3 bases, with 11 bases left in between. The CDR3 runs 15 residues. The CDR3 spells CASSLRGDFYNEQFF. The CDR3 bases are TGTGCCAGCAGCTTACGAGGGGACTTCTACAATGAGCAGTTCTTC.

V is TRBV27 and J is TRBJ2-2, with TRBD1 identical over 7 bases. Germline values: CDR1 MNHEY, CDR2 SMNVEV (reference sequence). V gave up 9 bases and J gave up 6 bases; unmatched junction bases: 13. This CDR3 spans 15 amino acids. CDR3 nucleotide sequence: TGTGCCAGTTCCACAGGGGTAGGAGTTCCCGGGGAGCTGTTTTTT. Its translation is CASSTGVGVPGELFF.

The V and J genes are TRBV11-2 and TRBJ2-2; D unclear. The CDR3 is 13 residues long. V lost 5 bases, J lost 8 bases, and 12 bases lay in between. CDR1 is SGHAT, CDR2 FQNNGV, per germline. In nucleotides, the CDR3 is TGTGCCAGCAGCCCAGACATCACTGGGGAGCTGTTTTTT. Protein sequence: CASSPDITGELFF.

The V gene is TRBV29-1, the J gene TRBJ1-4; TRBD1 aligns across 8 bases. This CDR3 comprises 15 residues. Germline CDR1 is SQVTM and CDR2 is ANQGSEA. Trimming at V came to 4 bases and at J to 8 bases, leaving 12 bases not matched to a gene. CDR3 loop: CSVVVIGQGGEKLFF. DNA for the CDR3: TGCAGCGTTGTTGTGATAGGACAGGGTGGGGAAAAACTGTTTTTT. The entire variable domain, with the rest obtained from reference TRBV29-1 and TRBJ1-4, is as follows: SAVISQKPSRDICQRGTSLTIQCQVDSQVTMMFWYRQQPGQSLTLIATANQGSEATYESGFVIDKFPISRPNLTFSTLTVSNMSPEDSSIYLCSVVVIGQGGEKLFFGSGTQLSVL.

V usage is TRBV30 and J usage is TRBJ1-4, with 7 positions matching TRBD1. Germline CDR1 reads GTSNPN; CDR2 reads SVGIG (reference sequence). With V trimmed by 4 bases and J by 5 bases, 4 bases remained unmatched. The CDR3 spans 13 residues. The CDR3 nucleotides are TGTGCCTGGAATGGACAGGTGAATGAAAAACTGTTTTTT. Amino acid sequence: CAWNGQVNEKLFF.

This chain connects TRBV4-1 to TRBJ1-1; D not certain. Germline loops: CDR1 MGHRA, CDR2 YSYEKL. V was cut by 4 bases and J by 5 bases, with 17 bases left in between. The CDR3 covers 15 residues. CDR3 residues: CASSRVGQERTEAFF. CDR3 in DNA: TGCGCCAGCAGCCGCGTTGGGCAAGAGCGGACTGAAGCTTTCTTT.

A few counts support this clone. The CDR3 region has the DNA TGTGCCTGGAGTCTTAGGACTAGCGGGAAGAATGAGCAGTTCTTC. Amino acids: CAWSLRTSGKNEQFF. The rearrangement uses TRBV30 and TRBJ2-1, with 12 nucleotides matching TRBD2. The CDR3 consists of 15 residues. Trimming cost V 2 bases and J 7 bases; bases outside gene matches: 6. The germline CDR1 and CDR2 sequences are GTSNPN and SVGIG (reference sequence).

The chain links TRBV6-5 to TRBJ1-1; no clear D gene. The germline CDR1 and CDR2 sequences are MNHEY and SVGAGI. The CDR3 covers 14 residues. Trimming removed 2 bases from V and 6 bases from J, with 13 bases in between. The CDR3 spells CASSYMFGRAEAFF. CDR3 in DNA: TGTGCCAGCAGTTACATGTTCGGTCGAGCTGAAGCTTTCTTT.